Sequencing of this TCR beta chain was carried out in a study of T cells in Graves' hyperthyroidism and ophthalmopathy. The study, taken as a whole, reports: Prediction of ophthalmopathy progression came a median approximately 6.5 months pre-onset.

This clonotype was counted ten times or more. Its cognate antigen is unknown. The CDR3 has 15 residues. V trimming: 5 bases; J trimming: 3 bases; junction bases outside the gene matches: 4. The germline V gene encodes CDR1 MNHNS and CDR2 SASEGT. It was RNA transcripts that yielded the amplified TCR beta CDR3 regions. RT-PCR in the first round (using the HTBI primer set) targeted the TCR CDR3. Using its own MiXCR run on the multiplex PCR reads, TCRdb lists one record per CDR3 protein. The sample carries a few hundred thousand distinct CDR3 sequences, 19% recorded once. Sequencing was carried out using blood. The V and J genes are TRBV6-1 and TRBJ2-4, with 10 positions matching TRBD2. The TCR comes from a woman younger than 35 with Graves' hyperthyroidism. CDR3: CASSPSGGGKNIQYF. The CDR3, as DNA: TGTGCCAGCAGTCCTAGCGGGGGAGGCAAAAACATTCAGTACTTC.